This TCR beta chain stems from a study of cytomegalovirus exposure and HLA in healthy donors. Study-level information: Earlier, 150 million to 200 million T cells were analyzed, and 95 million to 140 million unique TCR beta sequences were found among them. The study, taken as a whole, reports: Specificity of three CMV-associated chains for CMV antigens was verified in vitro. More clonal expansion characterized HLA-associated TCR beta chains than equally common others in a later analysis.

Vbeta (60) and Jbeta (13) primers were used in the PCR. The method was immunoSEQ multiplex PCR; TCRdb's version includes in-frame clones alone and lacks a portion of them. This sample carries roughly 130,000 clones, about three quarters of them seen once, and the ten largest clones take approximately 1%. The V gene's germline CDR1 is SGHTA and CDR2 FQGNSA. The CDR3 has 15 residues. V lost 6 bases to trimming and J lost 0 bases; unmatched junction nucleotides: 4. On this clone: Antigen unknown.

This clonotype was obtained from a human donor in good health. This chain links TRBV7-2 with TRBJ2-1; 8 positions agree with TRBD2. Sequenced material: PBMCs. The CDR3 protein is CASRPSGGSYNEQFF. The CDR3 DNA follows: TGTGCCAGCAGACCCAGCGGGGGCTCCTACAATGAGCAGTTCTTC.